This is a list of T cell receptor beta chains from one sample in a study of T cells in localized non-small cell lung cancer. The table came from immunoSEQ multiplex PCR; TCRdb's copy has only in-frame clones and leaves some out. The repertoire holds about 22,000 clones, with approximately 84% as singletons. Sample: peripheral blood, taken before any cancer treatment. These receptors were collected from a man between 35 and 75 years old with stage I lung adenocarcinoma. The CDR3 runs from the conserved cysteine through the conserved F or W. A D gene is named only where the DNA matches it firmly. Clone size is stated in some rows and not others, as once, few, many or a class when expanded.

j_call clone_size v_call d_call cdr3_nt cdr3_aa
TRBJ2-5 NA TRBV2 NA TGTGCCAGCAGTGGCCCCTTTATGGAGACCCAGTACTTC CASSGPFMETQYF
TRBJ2-3 NA TRBV2 NA TGTGCCAGCAGTGTAGAAGGCACAGATACGCAGTATTTT CASSVEGTDTQYF
TRBJ1-4 once TRBV27 NA TGTGCCAGCAGTTTACGGGGGGCCTATTCTAATGAAAAACTGTTTTTT CASSLRGAYSNEKLFF
TRBJ2-7 few TRBV5-1 NA TGCGCCAGCAGGGCCGGGACCGGCCCCTACGAGCAGTACTTC CASRAGTGPYEQYF
TRBJ2-1 NA TRBV4-3 NA TGCGCCAGCAGCCAGGGGTACAGGGCTCTTGAGCAGTTCTTC CASSQGYRALEQFF
TRBJ2-3 NA TRBV7-2 TRBD2 TGTGCCAGCAGCCACAGGGAAGGGAGCGGGAGGAGGGATACGCAGTATTTT CASSHREGSGRRDTQYF
TRBJ1-5 NA TRBV9 NA TGTGCCAGCAGCACCTCAGGGAGCAATCAGCCCCAGCATTTT CASSTSGSNQPQHF
TRBJ2-1 NA TRBV27 NA TGTGCCAGCAGTTTACCAGGCTCCTTTGGGCAGTTCTTC CASSLPGSFGQFF
TRBJ1-1 NA TRBV2 NA TGTGCCAGCAGTGAAGAGGGGGAGAACACTGAAGCTTTCTTT CASSEEGENTEAFF
TRBJ2-5 NA TRBV5-1 TRBD1 TGCGCCAGCAGCTTGCGAGGACAGGGTGTAGAGACCCAGTACTTC CASSLRGQGVETQYF
TRBJ1-3 few TRBV25-1 NA TGTGCCAGCACCGAGACCGGCACCATATATTTT CASTETGTIYF
TRBJ2-2 NA TRBV5-1 NA TGCGCCAGTAGCCCGACGATATCGGGCACCGGGGAGCTGTTTTTT CASSPTISGTGELFF
TRBJ1-6 NA TRBV6-5 TRBD1 TGTGCCAGCAGGCCACGCGGGACAGCTAATTCACCCCTCCACTTT CASRPRGTANSPLHF
TRBJ1-2 NA TRBV4-3 NA TGCGCCAGCAGCCAAGAATCCCCGGCAGGGGCTTACAATGGCTACACCTTC CASSQESPAGAYNGYTF
TRBJ1-2 NA TRBV5-1 NA TGCGCCAGCGGGGACCTCGGGGAGGGTGGCTACACCTTC CASGDLGEGGYTF
TRBJ1-1 once TRBV6-6 NA TGTGCCAGCAGTTACCGGACACTGAACACTGAAGCTTTCTTT CASSYRTLNTEAFF
TRBJ2-2 few TRBV2 NA TGTGCCAGCAGTGAAATCACAGAGCCCGGGGAGCTGTTTTTT CASSEITEPGELFF
TRBJ2-1 NA TRBV4-2 NA TGTGCCAGCAGCCAAGAGGGGCAGTACTCCTACAATGAGCAGTTCTTC CASSQEGQYSYNEQFF
TRBJ2-1 NA TRBV28 TRBD2 TGTGCCAGCAGTACCGGACTAGCGGGAAATGAGCAGTTCTTC CASSTGLAGNEQFF
TRBJ2-7 NA TRBV19 TRBD1 TGTGCCAGCCCGACAGGGTCCCTACGGGAGCAGTACTTC CASPTGSLREQYF
TRBJ2-5 NA TRBV27 NA TGTGCCAGCAGTTCCACAGGGTTTTTTGGGACCCAGTACTTC CASSSTGFFGTQYF
TRBJ1-5 NA TRBV28 NA TGTGCCGCCAAACGTAGTTCTAGCAATCAGCCCCAGCATTTT CAAKRSSSNQPQHF
TRBJ2-1 medium-sized TRBV5-8 TRBD1 TGTGCCAGCAGCTCGGACAGGGTTCCAGGCAATGAGCAGTTCTTC CASSSDRVPGNEQFF
TRBJ2-1 few TRBV7-9 NA TGTGCCAGCAGCCCCAACGTGCCTGAGCAGTTCTTC CASSPNVPEQFF
TRBJ1-6 NA TRBV30 NA TGTGCCTGGAGTAAAGGGGACTCACCCCTCCACTTT CAWSKGDSPLHF
TRBJ1-2 few TRBV2 NA TGTGCCAGCAGTGGGTTGGGGGTAGTATACGGCTACACCTTC CASSGLGVVYGYTF
TRBJ2-2 NA TRBV18 NA TGTGCCAGCTCCCTGGGAGCTAACACCGGGGAGCTGTTTTTT CASSLGANTGELFF
TRBJ2-2 NA TRBV5-1 NA TGCGCCAGCAGCCCCCAAACAGGGTCGAACACCGGGGAGCTGTTTTTT CASSPQTGSNTGELFF
TRBJ1-4 few TRBV9 TRBD1 TGTGCCAGCAGCGTGGGACAGGGGACTAATGAAAAACTGTTTTTT CASSVGQGTNEKLFF
TRBJ1-3 NA TRBV2 NA TGTGCCAGCAGACTCCTCTCTGGAAACACCATATATTTT CASRLLSGNTIYF
TRBJ1-1 few TRBV29-1 NA TGCAGCGGTATGGGGAACACTGAAGCTTTCTTT CSGMGNTEAFF
TRBJ2-7 NA TRBV7-9 NA TGTGCCAGCAGTCCCCTGGGGGAGCAGTACTTC CASSPLGEQYF
TRBJ1-6 NA TRBV5-5 NA TGTGCCAGCAGCTATCCTAATTCACCCCTCCACTTT CASSYPNSPLHF
TRBJ2-5 NA TRBV5-1 NA TGCGCCAGCAGCTTGCAGGGGGAGACCCAGTACTTC CASSLQGETQYF
TRBJ2-7 NA TRBV6-5 NA TGTGCCAGCAGTTACCAGGAGGGAAGCTCCTACGAGCAGTACTTC CASSYQEGSSYEQYF
TRBJ1-2 NA TRBV10-3 NA TGTGCCATCAGTGTGAGGAGAGACTATGGCTACACCTTC CAISVRRDYGYTF
TRBJ2-2 NA TRBV7-3 NA TGTGCCAGCAGCCTAAACTACAACACCGGGGAGCTGTTTTTT CASSLNYNTGELFF
TRBJ1-4 NA TRBV5-1 TRBD1 TGCGCCAGCAGCCAAGACAGGGGGGAAAAACTGTTTTTT CASSQDRGEKLFF
TRBJ2-7 once TRBV10-3 TRBD1 TGTGCCATCACCCCGGGACAGGGTGATCCTGGCTACGAGCAGTACTTC CAITPGQGDPGYEQYF
TRBJ2-5 NA TRBV5-1 TRBD1 TGCGCCAGCAGCCCGGACAGGGGCGGAGAGACCCAGTACTTC CASSPDRGGETQYF
TRBJ2-3 NA TRBV6-5 TRBD2 TGTGCCAGCAGCGATAAACTAGCGACAGATACGCAGTATTTT CASSDKLATDTQYF
TRBJ2-1 NA TRBV9 TRBD1 TGTGCCAGCAGCGTAGGGGACAGGACGAGCAATGAGCAGTTCTTC CASSVGDRTSNEQFF
TRBJ2-2 NA TRBV28 NA TGTGCCAGCAGTTTATGGGGTCAGGGGATCACCGGGGAGCTGTTTTTT CASSLWGQGITGELFF
TRBJ2-1 NA TRBV27 NA TGTGCCAGCAGTTACTTTTTCCAGAGCCACAATGAGCAGTTCTTC CASSYFFQSHNEQFF
TRBJ2-1 NA TRBV7-2 TRBD2 TGTGCCAGCAGCCAAGGACTAGCGGGAGGGCCATACAATGAGCAGTTCTTC CASSQGLAGGPYNEQFF
TRBJ2-3 NA TRBV18 TRBD1 TGTGCCAGCTCACCAGAGGGCAGGGGGCGAGGCACAGATACGCAGTATTTT CASSPEGRGRGTDTQYF
TRBJ2-2 NA TRBV7-2 TRBD2 TGTGCCAGCAGCTTGGGACTAGCGTTAGCCGGGGAGCTGTTTTTT CASSLGLALAGELFF
TRBJ1-2 NA TRBV7-8 NA TGTGCCAGCAGCTTAGCGAGGGTTGGCTACACCTTC CASSLARVGYTF
TRBJ2-7 NA TRBV7-9 TRBD1 TGTGCCAGCAGGGCGACAGGGGGAAACAACGAGCAGTACTTC CASRATGGNNEQYF
TRBJ2-5 NA TRBV28 NA TGTGCCAGCAGTTTACTCCAAAACCAAGAGACCCAGTACTTC CASSLLQNQETQYF
TRBJ1-4 once TRBV15 TRBD1 TGTGCCACCAGCAGGCCAAGAAGACAGGGGTTGGCCAAAGAAAAACTGTTTTTT CATSRPRRQGLAKEKLFF